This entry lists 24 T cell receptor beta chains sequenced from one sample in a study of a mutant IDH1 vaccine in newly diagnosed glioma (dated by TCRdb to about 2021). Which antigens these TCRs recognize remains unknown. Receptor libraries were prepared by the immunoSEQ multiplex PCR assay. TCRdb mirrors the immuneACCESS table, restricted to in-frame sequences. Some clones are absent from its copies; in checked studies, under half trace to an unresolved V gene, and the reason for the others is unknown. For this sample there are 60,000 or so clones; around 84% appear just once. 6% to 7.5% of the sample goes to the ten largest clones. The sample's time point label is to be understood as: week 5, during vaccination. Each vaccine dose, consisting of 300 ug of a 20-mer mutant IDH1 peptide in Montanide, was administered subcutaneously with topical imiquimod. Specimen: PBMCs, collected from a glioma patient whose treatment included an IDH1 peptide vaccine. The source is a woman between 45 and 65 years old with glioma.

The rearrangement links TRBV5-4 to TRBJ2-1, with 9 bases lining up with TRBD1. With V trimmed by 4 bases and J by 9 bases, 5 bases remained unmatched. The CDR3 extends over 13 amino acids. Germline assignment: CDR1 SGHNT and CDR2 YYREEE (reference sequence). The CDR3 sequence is CASSSTGGGEQFF. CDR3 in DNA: TGTGCCAGCAGCAGCACAGGGGGCGGTGAGCAGTTCTTC. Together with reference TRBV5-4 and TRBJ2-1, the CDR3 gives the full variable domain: ETGVTQSPTHLIKTRGQQVTLRCSSQSGHNTVSWYQQALGQGPQFIFQYYREEENGRGNFPPRFSGLQFPNYSSELNVNALELDDSALYLCASSSTGGGEQFFGPGTRLTVL.

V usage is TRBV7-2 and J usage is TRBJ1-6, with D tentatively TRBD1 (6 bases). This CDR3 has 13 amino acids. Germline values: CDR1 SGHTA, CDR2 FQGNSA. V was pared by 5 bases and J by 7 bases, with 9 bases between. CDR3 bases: TGTGCCAGCAGCGCCACAGGGAATTCACCCCTCCACTTT. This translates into CASSATGNSPLHF.

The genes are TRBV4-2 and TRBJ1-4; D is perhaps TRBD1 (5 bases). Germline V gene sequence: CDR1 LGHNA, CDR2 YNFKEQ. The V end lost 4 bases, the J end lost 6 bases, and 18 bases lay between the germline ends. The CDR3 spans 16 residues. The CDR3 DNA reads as TGTGCCAGCAGCCCGGAATTTGCCGGGGGGTATGAAAAACTGTTTTTT. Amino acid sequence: CASSPEFAGGYEKLFF.

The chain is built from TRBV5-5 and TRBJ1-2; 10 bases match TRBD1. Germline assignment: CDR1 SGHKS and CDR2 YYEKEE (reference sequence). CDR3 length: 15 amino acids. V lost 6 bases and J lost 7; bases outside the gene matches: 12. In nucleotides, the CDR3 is TGTGCCAGCACCTCTTCGGGACAGGGGTTAGTTGGCTACACCTTC. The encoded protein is CASTSSGQGLVGYTF.

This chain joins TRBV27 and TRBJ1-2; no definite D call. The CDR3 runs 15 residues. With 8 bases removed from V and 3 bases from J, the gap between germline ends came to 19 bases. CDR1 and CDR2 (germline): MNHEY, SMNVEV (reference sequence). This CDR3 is CASSSRGKSDYGYTF. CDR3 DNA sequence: TGTGCCAGCTCCTCCCGGGGTAAGAGTGACTATGGCTACACCTTC.

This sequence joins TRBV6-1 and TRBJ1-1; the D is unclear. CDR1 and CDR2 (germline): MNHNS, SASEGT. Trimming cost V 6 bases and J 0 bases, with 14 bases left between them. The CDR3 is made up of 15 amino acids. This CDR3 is CASSGIGSVNTEAFF. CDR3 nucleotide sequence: TGTGCCAGCAGCGGGATCGGGTCAGTGAACACTGAAGCTTTCTTT.

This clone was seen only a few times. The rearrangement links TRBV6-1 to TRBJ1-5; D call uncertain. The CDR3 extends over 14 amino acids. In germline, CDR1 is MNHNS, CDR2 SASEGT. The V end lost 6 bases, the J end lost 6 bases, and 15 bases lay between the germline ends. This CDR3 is CASRETGKVQPQHF. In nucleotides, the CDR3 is TGTGCCAGCAGAGAGACCGGAAAAGTTCAGCCCCAGCATTTT.

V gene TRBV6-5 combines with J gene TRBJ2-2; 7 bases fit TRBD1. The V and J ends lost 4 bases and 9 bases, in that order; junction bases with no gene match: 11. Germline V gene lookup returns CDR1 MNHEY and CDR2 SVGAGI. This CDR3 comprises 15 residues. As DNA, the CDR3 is TGTGCCAGCAGTTCTTCCGGGACAGCCCCCCGGGAGCTGTTTTTT. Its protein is CASSSSGTAPRELFF.

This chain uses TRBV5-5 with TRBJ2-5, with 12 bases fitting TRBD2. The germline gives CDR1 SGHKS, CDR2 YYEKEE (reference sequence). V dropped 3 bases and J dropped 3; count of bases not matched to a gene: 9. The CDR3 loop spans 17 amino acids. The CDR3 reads CASSWGRRTSGEETQYF. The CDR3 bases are TGTGCCAGCAGCTGGGGGAGGCGGACTAGCGGGGAAGAGACCCAGTACTTC.

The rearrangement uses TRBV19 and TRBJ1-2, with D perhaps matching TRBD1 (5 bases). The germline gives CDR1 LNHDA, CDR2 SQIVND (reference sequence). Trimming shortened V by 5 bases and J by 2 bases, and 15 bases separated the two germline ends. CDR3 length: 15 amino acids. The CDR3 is CASSFSGTENYGYTF. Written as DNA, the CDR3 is TGTGCCAGTAGTTTCTCCGGGACGGAGAACTATGGCTACACCTTC.

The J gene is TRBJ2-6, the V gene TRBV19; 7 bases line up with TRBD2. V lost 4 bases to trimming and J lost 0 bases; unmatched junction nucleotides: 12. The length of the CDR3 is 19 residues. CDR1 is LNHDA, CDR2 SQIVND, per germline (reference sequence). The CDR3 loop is CASSTWGGRKPSGANVLTF. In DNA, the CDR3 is TGTGCCAGTAGTACCTGGGGGGGGAGAAAACCCTCTGGGGCCAACGTCCTGACTTTC. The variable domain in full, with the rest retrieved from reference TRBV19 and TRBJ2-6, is DGGITQSPKYLFRKEGQNVTLSCEQNLNHDAMYWYRQDPGQGLRLIYYSQIVNDFQKGDIAEGYSVSREKKESFPLTVTSAQKNPTAFYLCASSTWGGRKPSGANVLTFGAGSRLTVL.

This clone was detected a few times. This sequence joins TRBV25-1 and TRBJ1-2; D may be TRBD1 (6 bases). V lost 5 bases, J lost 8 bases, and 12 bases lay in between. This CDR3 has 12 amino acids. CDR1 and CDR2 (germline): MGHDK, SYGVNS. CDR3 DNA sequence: TGTGCCAGCAGTCTCACAGGGAGAGGCTACACCTTC. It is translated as CASSLTGRGYTF.

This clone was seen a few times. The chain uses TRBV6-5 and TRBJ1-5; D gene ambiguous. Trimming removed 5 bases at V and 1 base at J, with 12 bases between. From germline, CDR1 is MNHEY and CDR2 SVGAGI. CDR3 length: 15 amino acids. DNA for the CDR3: TGTGCCAGCAGTCCTCTCCCCGGGAGCAATCAGCCCCAGCATTTT. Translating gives CASSPLPGSNQPQHF.

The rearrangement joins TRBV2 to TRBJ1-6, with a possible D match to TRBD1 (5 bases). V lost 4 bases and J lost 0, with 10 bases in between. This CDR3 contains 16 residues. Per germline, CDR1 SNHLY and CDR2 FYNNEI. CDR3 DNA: TGTGCCAGCAGTGGGGGCCCGAGCTCCTATAATTCACCCCTCCACTTT. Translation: CASSGGPSSYNSPLHF.

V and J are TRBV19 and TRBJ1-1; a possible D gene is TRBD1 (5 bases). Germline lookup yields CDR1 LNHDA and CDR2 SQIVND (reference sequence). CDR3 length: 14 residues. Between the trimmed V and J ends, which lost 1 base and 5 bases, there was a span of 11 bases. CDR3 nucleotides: TGTGCCAGTAGTATAGGACCAGGGAGTACTGAAGCTTTCTTT. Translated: CASSIGPGSTEAFF.

CDR3 DNA: TGTGCCATCAGTGGACAGCTGAACACTGAAGCTTTCTTT. Its translation is CAISGQLNTEAFF. V gene TRBV10-3 combines with J gene TRBJ1-1, with TRBD1 as a possible D gene (5 bases). V shed 4 bases and J shed 0 bases, with 6 bases lying between them. This CDR3 region has 13 residues. Germline V gives CDR1 ENHRY, CDR2 SYGVKD.

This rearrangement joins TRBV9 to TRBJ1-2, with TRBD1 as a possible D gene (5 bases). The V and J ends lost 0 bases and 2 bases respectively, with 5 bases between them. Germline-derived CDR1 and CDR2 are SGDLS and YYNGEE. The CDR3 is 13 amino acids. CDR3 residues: CASSVDRNYGYTF. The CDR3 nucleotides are TGTGCCAGCAGCGTAGACAGGAACTATGGCTACACCTTC.

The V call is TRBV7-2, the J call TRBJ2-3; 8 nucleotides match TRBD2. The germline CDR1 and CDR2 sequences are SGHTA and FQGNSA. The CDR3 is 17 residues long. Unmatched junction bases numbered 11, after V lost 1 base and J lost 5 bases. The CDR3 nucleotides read TGTGCCAGCAGCTTAGACGGGGCGGGGGGTCGGAGAGATACGCAGTATTTT. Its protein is CASSLDGAGGRRDTQYF. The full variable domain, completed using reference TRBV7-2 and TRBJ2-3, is GAGVSQSPSNKVTEKGKDVELRCDPISGHTALYWYRQSLGQGLEFLIYFQGNSAPDKSGLPSDRFSAERTGGSVSTLTIQRTQQEDSAVYLCASSLDGAGGRRDTQYFGPGTRLTVL.

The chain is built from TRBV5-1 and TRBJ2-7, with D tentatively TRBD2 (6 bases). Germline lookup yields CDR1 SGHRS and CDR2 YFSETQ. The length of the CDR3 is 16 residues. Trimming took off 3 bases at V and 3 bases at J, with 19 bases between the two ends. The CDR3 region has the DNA TGCGCCAGCAGCTCTGGGGGGTCTGCAACTTACTACGAGCAGTACTTC. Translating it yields CASSSGGSATYYEQYF.

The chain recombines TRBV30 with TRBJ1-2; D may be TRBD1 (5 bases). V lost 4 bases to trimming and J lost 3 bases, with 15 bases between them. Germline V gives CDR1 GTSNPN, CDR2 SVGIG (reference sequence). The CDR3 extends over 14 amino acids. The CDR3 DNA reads TGTGCCTGGACAACGGGGGGGTTCCACTATGGCTACACCTTC. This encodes CAWTTGGFHYGYTF.

The CDR3 is CASSLGDRGRLEAFF. The CDR3, as DNA: TGCGCCAGCAGCTTGGGGGACAGGGGCCGCCTTGAAGCTTTCTTT. The J gene is TRBJ1-1, the V gene TRBV5-1; 10 nucleotides agree with TRBD1. The CDR3 contains 15 residues. Germline V lookup: CDR1 SGHRS, CDR2 YFSETQ. After removal of 0 bases from V and 7 bases from J, the junction contained 6 bases not matched to a gene.

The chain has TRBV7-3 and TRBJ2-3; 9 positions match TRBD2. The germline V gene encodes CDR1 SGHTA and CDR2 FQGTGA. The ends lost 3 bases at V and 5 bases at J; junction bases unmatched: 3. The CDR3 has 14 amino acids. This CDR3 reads CASSFSGGGDTQYF. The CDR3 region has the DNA TGTGCCAGCAGCTTTAGCGGGGGCGGAGATACGCAGTATTTT.

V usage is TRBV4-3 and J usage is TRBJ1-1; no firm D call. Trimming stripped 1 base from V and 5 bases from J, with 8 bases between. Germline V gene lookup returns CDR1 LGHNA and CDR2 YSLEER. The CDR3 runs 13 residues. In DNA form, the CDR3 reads TGCGCCAGCAGCCAAGGGGTTGTTACTGAAGCTTTCTTT. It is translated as CASSQGVVTEAFF.

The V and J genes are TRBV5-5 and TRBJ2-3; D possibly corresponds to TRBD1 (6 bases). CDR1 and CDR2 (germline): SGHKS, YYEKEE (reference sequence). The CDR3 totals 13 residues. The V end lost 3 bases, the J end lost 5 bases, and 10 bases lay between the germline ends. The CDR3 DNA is TGTGCCAGCAGCTACTACAGGGAAGATACGCAGTATTTT. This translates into CASSYYREDTQYF.